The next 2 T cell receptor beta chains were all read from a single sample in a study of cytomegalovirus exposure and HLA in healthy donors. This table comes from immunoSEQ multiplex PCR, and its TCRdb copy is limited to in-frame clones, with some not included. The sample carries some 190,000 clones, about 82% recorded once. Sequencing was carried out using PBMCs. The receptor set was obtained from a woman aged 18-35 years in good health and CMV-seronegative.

CDR3 DNA sequence: TGTGCCAGCAGGGGGCGGGATCGCAATGAGCAGTTCTTC. It specifies CASRGRDRNEQFF. The chain recombines TRBV7-9 with TRBJ2-1, with D possibly being TRBD2 (6 bases). V lost 6 bases and J 6 bases, leaving 12 bases between the germline ends. The CDR3 runs to 13 residues. CDR1 and CDR2 from the germline V gene are SEHNR and FQNEAQ (reference sequence).

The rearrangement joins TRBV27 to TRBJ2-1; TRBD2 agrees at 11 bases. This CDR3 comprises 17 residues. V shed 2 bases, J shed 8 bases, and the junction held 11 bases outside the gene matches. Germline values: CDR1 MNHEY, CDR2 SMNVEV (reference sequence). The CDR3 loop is CASSLRTSGSRVYEQFF. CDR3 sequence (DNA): TGTGCCAGCAGTTTAAGGACTAGCGGGTCGAGGGTGTATGAGCAGTTCTTC.